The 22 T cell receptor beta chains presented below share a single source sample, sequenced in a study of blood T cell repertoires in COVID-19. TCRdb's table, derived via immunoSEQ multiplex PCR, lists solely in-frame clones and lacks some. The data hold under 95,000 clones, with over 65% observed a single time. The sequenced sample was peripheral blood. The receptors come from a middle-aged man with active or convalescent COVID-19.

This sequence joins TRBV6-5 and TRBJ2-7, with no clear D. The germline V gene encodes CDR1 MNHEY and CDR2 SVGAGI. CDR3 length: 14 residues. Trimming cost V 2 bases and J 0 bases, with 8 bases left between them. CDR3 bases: TGTGCCAGCAGTTACGAGGTGGCCTCCTACGAGCAGTACTTC. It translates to CASSYEVASYEQYF.

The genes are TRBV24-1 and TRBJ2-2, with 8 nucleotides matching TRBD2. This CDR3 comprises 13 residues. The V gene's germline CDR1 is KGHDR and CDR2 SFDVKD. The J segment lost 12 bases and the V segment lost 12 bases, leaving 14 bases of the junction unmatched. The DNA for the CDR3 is TGTGCCGCCTCGGGGGGGGGCTACTCGAAGCTGTTTTTT. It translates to CAASGGGYSKLFF.

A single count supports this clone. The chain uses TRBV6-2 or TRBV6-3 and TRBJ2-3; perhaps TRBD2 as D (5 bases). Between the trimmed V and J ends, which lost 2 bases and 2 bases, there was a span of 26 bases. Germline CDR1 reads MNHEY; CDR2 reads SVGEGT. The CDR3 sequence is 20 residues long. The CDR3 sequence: CASSYRPSLTPTPSTDTQYF. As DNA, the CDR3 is TGTGCCAGCAGTTACAGGCCTAGCCTAACTCCCACGCCCTCCACAGATACGCAGTATTTT.

The CDR3 is CASSLAPLRQGGGYGYTF. The CDR3 DNA reads TGTGCCAGCAGCTTGGCCCCCCTCCGACAGGGCGGTGGGTATGGCTACACCTTC. This chain connects TRBV5-5 to TRBJ1-2, with 7 bases lining up with TRBD1. CDR1 and CDR2 (germline): SGHKS, YYEKEE (reference sequence). The CDR3 length is 18 residues. The ends lost 0 bases at V and 5 bases at J; junction bases unmatched: 16.

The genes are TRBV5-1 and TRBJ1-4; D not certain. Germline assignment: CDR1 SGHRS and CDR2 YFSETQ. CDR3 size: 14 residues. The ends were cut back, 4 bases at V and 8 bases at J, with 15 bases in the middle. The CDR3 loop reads CASSGGRGREKLFF. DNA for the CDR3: TGCGCCAGCAGCGGTGGGCGAGGGAGAGAAAAACTGTTTTTT.

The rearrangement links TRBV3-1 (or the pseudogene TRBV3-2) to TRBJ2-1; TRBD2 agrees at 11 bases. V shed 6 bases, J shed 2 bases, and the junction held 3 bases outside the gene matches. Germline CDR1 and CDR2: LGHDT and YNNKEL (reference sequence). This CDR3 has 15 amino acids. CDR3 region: CASSSSGGTYNEQFF. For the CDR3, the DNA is TGTGCCAGCAGTTCTAGCGGGGGGACCTACAATGAGCAGTTCTTC.

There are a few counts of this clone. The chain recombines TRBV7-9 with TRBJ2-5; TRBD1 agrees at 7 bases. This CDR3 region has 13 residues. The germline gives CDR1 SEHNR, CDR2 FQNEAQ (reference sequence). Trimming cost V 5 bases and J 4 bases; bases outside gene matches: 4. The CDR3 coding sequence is TGTGCCAGCAGCCGAGACAGGGTAGAGACCCAGTACTTC. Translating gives CASSRDRVETQYF.

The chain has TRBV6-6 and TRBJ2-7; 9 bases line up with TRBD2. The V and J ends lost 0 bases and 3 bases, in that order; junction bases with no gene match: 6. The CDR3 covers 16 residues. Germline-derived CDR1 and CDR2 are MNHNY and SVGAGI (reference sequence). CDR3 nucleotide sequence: TGTGCCAGCAGTTACTCCGAGCGGGGGGACTTCTACGAGCAGTACTTC. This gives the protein CASSYSERGDFYEQYF.

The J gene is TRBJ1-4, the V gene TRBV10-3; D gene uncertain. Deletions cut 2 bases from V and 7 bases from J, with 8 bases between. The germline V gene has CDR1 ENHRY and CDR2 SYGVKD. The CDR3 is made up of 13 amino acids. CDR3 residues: CAISEGGSEKLFF. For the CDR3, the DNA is TGTGCCATCAGTGAGGGAGGGAGTGAAAAACTGTTTTTT.

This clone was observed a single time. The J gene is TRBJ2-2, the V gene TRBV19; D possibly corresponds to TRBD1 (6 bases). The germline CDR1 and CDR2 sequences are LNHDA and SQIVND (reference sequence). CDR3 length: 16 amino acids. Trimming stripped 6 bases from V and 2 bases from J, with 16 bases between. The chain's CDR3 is CASRLRTAKNTGELFF. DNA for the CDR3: TGTGCCAGTAGACTAAGGACAGCTAAAAACACCGGGGAGCTGTTTTTT.

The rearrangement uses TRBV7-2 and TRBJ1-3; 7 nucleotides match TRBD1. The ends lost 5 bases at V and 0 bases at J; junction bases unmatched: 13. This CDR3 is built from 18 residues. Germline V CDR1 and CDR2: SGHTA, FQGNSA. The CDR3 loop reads CASSEKQTGPSSGNTIYF. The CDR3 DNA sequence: TGTGCCAGCAGCGAGAAACAGACAGGGCCAAGCTCTGGAAACACCATATATTTT.

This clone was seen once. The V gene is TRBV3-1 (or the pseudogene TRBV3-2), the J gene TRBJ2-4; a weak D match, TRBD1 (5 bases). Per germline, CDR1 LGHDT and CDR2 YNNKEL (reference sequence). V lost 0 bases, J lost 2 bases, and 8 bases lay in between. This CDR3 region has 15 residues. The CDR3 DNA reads TGTGCCAGCAGCCAAGATCCAGGGCCCAAAAACATTCAGTACTTC. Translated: CASSQDPGPKNIQYF.

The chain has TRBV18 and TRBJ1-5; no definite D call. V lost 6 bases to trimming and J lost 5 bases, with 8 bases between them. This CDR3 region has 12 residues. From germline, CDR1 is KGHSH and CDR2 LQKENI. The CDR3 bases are TGTGCCAGCTCCCTATCTGATCAGCCCCAGCATTTT. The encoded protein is CASSLSDQPQHF. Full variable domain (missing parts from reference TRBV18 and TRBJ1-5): NAGVMQNPRHLVRRRGQEARLRCSPMKGHSHVYWYRQLPEEGLKFMVYLQKENIIDESGMPKERFSAEFPKEGPSILRIQQVVRGDSAAYFCASSLSDQPQHFGDGTRLSIL.

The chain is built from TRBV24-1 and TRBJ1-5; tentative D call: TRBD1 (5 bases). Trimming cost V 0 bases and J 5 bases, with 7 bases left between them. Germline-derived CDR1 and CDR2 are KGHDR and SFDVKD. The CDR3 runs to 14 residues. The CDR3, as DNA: TGTGCCACCAGTGATTTGCAAGGGGATCAGCCCCAGCATTTT. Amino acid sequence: CATSDLQGDQPQHF.

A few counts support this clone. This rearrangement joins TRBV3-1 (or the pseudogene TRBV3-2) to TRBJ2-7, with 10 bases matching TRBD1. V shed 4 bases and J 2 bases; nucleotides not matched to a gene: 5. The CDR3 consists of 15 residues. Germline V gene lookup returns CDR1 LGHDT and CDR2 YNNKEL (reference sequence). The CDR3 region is CASSPGTGVTYEQYF. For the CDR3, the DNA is TGTGCCAGCAGCCCCGGGACAGGGGTCACCTACGAGCAGTACTTC.

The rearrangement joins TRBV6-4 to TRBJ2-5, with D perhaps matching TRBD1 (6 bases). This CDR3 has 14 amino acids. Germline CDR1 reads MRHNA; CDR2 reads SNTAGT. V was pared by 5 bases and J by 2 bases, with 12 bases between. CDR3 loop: CASSTGMTQETQYF. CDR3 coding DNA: TGTGCCAGCAGTACAGGGATGACTCAAGAGACCCAGTACTTC.

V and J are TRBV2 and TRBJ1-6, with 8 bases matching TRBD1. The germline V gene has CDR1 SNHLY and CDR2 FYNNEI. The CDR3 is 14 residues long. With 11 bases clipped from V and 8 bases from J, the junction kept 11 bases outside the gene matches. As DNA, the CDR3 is TGTGCCGGAACCCGGGGACAGGTAGATTCACCCCTCCACTTT. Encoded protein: CAGTRGQVDSPLHF. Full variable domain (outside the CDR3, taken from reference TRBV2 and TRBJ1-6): EPEVTQTPSHQVTQMGQEVILRCVPISNHLYFYWYRQILGQKVEFLVSFYNNEISEKSEIFDDQFSVERPDGSNFTLKIRSTKLEDSAMYFCAGTRGQVDSPLHFGNGTRLTVT.

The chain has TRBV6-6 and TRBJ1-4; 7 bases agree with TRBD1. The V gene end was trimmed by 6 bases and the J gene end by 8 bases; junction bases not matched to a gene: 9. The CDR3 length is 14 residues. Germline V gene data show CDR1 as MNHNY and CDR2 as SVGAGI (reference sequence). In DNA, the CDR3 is TGTGCCAGCAGCCCGCCGGGACAGCGGGAAAAACTGTTTTTT. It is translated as CASSPPGQREKLFF.

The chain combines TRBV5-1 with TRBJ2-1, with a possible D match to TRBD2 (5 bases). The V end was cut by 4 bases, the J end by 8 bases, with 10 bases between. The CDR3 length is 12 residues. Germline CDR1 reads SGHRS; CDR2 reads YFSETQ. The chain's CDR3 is CASSGASYEQFF. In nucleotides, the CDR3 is TGCGCCAGCAGCGGAGCTAGCTATGAGCAGTTCTTC.

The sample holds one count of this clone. The CDR3 nucleotides are TGTGCCAGCAGCGGGGGAGGGGACACTGAAGCTTTCTTT. Residues: CASSGGGDTEAFF. V gene TRBV9 combines with J gene TRBJ1-1; tentatively, D is TRBD1 (5 bases). The CDR3 contains 13 residues. Germline V gene data show CDR1 as SGDLS and CDR2 as YYNGEE. The germline V and J ends were trimmed by 3 bases and 3 bases, with 9 bases remaining between them.

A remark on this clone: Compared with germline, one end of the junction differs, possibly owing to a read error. The CDR3 here is CASSPPRIWGGRGAVF. In DNA form, the CDR3 reads TGTGCCAGCTCACCACCGAGGATCTGGGGAGGCCGGGGAGCTGTTTTT. V gene TRBV18 combines with J gene TRBJ2-2, with a weak D call TRBD2 (6 bases). The germline CDR1 and CDR2 sequences are KGHSH and LQKENI. CDR3 length: 16 residues.

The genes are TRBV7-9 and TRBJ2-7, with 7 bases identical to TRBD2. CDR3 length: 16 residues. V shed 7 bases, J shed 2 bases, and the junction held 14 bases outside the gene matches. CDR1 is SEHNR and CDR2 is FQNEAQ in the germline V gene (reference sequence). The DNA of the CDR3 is TGTGCCAGCACCGTGGGTGGCGGGGGTGGAACCTACGAGCAGTACTTC. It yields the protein CASTVGGGGGTYEQYF. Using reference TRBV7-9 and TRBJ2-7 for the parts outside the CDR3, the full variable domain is DTGVSQNPRHKITKRGQNVTFRCDPISEHNRLYWYRQTLGQGPEFLTYFQNEAQLEKSRLLSDRFSAERPKGSFSTLEIQRTEQGDSAMYLCASTVGGGGGTYEQYFGPGTRLTVT.